The next 32 T cell receptor beta chains were all read from a single sample in a study of spatial heterogeneity in lung cancer. TCRdb re-derived calls from the 5' RACE reads in MiXCR, one entry per CDR3 protein. The data show just under 95,000 distinct CDR3 sequences, over 9.5% seen once. Described time point: sample taken at primary tumor resection. The sample consisted of PBMCs, taken at surgery. Source of these receptors: a male donor with early-stage non-small cell lung cancer.

The V and J genes are TRBV5-8 and TRBJ1-5; no clear D gene. Deletions cut 3 bases from V and 1 base from J, with 5 bases between. The length of the CDR3 is 13 residues. Per germline, CDR1 SGHTS and CDR2 YDEGEE. CDR3 nucleotides: TGTGCCAGCAGCTCTTGGAGCAATCAGCCCCAGCATTTT. Residues: CASSSWSNQPQHF.

Only one count was recorded for this clonotype. The CDR3 is CASRPSGGPDEQYF. The CDR3 coding sequence is TGTGCCAGCAGACCTTCAGGGGGCCCCGACGAGCAGTACTTC. The chain recombines TRBV6-5 with TRBJ2-7, with 8 bases identical to TRBD1. Germline-derived CDR1 and CDR2 are MNHEY and SVGAGI. The CDR3 spans 14 residues. After removal of 6 bases from V and 5 bases from J, the junction contained 9 bases not matched to a gene.

This chain uses TRBV10-3 with TRBJ2-1, with D unresolved. CDR3 size: 16 residues. The V and J ends lost 0 bases and 5 bases respectively, with 14 bases between them. Germline V gives CDR1 ENHRY, CDR2 SYGVKD. The CDR3, as DNA: TGTGCCATCAGTGAGTCGATTTCCTTCCTCGACAATGAGCAGTTCTTC. It translates to CAISESISFLDNEQFF.

The J gene is TRBJ2-7, the V gene TRBV7-2; D gene unclear. CDR3 length: 13 residues. CDR1 is SGHTA, CDR2 FQGNSA, per germline. Trimming took off 5 bases at V and 3 bases at J, with 11 bases between the two ends. CDR3 coding DNA: TGTGCCAGCAGCCCCCGGATCGGCTACGAGCAGTACTTC. This sequence encodes CASSPRIGYEQYF.

This sequence joins TRBV5-1 and TRBJ2-5; 7 positions match TRBD2. Germline CDR1 reads SGHRS; CDR2 reads YFSETQ. V was pared by 6 bases and J by 1 base, with 9 bases of the junction left unmatched. The CDR3 is 15 residues long. CDR3 nucleotide sequence: TGCGCCAGCACCACCCTGGGGACTACCCAAGAGACCCAGTACTTC. Amino acids: CASTTLGTTQETQYF.

This clonotype showed up just a few times. V and J are TRBV5-4 and TRBJ2-7; the D gene is possibly TRBD1 (6 bases). V lost 0 bases and J lost 4, with 11 bases in between. Germline V gives CDR1 SGHNT, CDR2 YYREEE (reference sequence). The CDR3 runs to 14 residues. This CDR3 reads CASSLGRGEYEQYF. As DNA, the CDR3 is TGTGCCAGCAGCTTGGGCAGGGGAGAATACGAGCAGTACTTC.

This clonotype was detected only a few times. The rearrangement uses TRBV3-1 and TRBJ2-2, with D maybe TRBD2 (6 bases). Trimming took off 6 bases at V and 2 bases at J, with 10 bases between the two ends. Per the germline V gene, CDR1 is LGHDT and CDR2 is YNNKEL (reference sequence). The CDR3 extends over 14 amino acids. In DNA, the CDR3 is TGTGCCAGCAGTAGACTAGGAAACACCGGGGAGCTGTTTTTT. Its protein product is CASSRLGNTGELFF.

The V call is TRBV28, the J call TRBJ2-1; 7 bases are shared with TRBD1. The CDR3 loop spans 15 amino acids. The ends lost 1 base at V and 5 bases at J; junction bases unmatched: 5. The germline V gene has CDR1 MDHEN and CDR2 SYDVKM. Written as DNA, the CDR3 is TGTGCCAGCAGTTTATCGTGGGACAGTAACAATGAGCAGTTCTTC. This sequence encodes CASSLSWDSNNEQFF.

V and J are TRBV7-6 and TRBJ2-5; possibly TRBD1 for D (5 bases). CDR1 is SGHVS and CDR2 is FNYEAQ in the germline V gene. This CDR3 is built from 14 residues. Trimming removed 0 bases at V and 5 bases at J, with 10 bases between. CDR3 loop: CASSLAQGTETQYF. DNA for the CDR3: TGTGCCAGCAGCTTAGCGCAGGGCACGGAGACCCAGTACTTC.

This clonotype came up a few times. CDR3 DNA sequence: TGTGCCAGCAGCTTAGATCCAGATACGCAGTATTTT. As protein: CASSLDPDTQYF. This sequence joins TRBV7-9 and TRBJ2-3; D is unresolved. Trimming left V 1 base short and J 4 bases short, with 3 bases between. This CDR3 has 12 residues. Per the germline V gene, CDR1 is SEHNR and CDR2 is FQNEAQ (reference sequence).

This clonotype was counted a few times. J is TRBJ2-1 and V is TRBV20-1, with 12 bases aligning to TRBD2. The CDR3 loop spans 16 amino acids. V was pared by 2 bases and J by 3 bases, with 5 bases of the junction left unmatched. Germline V gives CDR1 DFQATT, CDR2 SNEGSKA (reference sequence). The CDR3 DNA reads TGCAGTGCTAGATCTAGCGGGAGGGCCTTCTACAATGAGCAGTTCTTC. It translates to CSARSSGRAFYNEQFF.

This clonotype was detected a few times. The chain is built from TRBV28 and TRBJ2-7, with a possible D match to TRBD2 (6 bases). The CDR3 covers 15 residues. Trimming removed 6 bases at V and 4 bases at J, with 19 bases between. CDR1 and CDR2 (germline): MDHEN, SYDVKM. DNA of the CDR3: TGTGCCAGCAGCCCCGCGGGACGGGGACGGTACGAGCAGTACTTC. As protein: CASSPAGRGRYEQYF.

This clonotype was recorded many times. This chain uses TRBV4-1 with TRBJ2-3; TRBD2 aligns across 7 bases. The CDR3 is 16 amino acids. V dropped 5 bases and J dropped 0; count of bases not matched to a gene: 8. CDR1 is MGHRA and CDR2 is YSYEKL in the germline V gene. CDR3 in amino acids: CASSSRAGISTDTQYF. Here the CDR3 DNA reads TGCGCCAGCAGCTCTCGAGCGGGGATTAGCACAGATACGCAGTATTTT.

This clonotype has a handful of counts. The rearrangement uses TRBV21-1 and TRBJ2-3; the D call TRBD2 from the table was never checked on the DNA. TRBV21-1 is deemed a pseudogene. The CDR3 extends over 17 amino acids. The CDR3 nucleotides read TGTGCCAGCAGCCCATGGCCGGGACTAGCGGGCACAGATACGCAGTATTTT. Translated, it gives CASSPWPGLAGTDTQYF.

The chain combines TRBV21-1 with TRBJ1-4; the table's D gene call, TRBD1, was not cross checked with the DNA. TRBV21-1 is a listed pseudogene. This CDR3 region has 15 residues. For the CDR3, the DNA is TGTGCCAGCAGCAAACAGAGACAGTACAGTGAAAAACTGTTTTTT. Its protein is CASSKQRQYSEKLFF.

The chain has TRBV14 and TRBJ2-3; D unresolved. V lost 4 bases and J 0 bases, leaving 8 bases between the germline ends. The CDR3 is 14 amino acids. Germline CDR1 SGHDN, CDR2 FVKESK. The CDR3 sequence is CASSPRPSTDTQYF. In nucleotides, the CDR3 is TGTGCCAGCAGCCCGAGACCTAGCACAGATACGCAGTATTTT.

This clonotype was seen a few times. The chain combines TRBV7-2 with TRBJ2-1, with 8 bases aligning to TRBD1. This CDR3 region has 17 residues. The germline V gene has CDR1 SGHTA and CDR2 FQGNSA. Trimming removed 6 bases from V and 0 bases from J; junction bases left unmatched: 10. The CDR3: CASRRTGSFSSYNEQFF. The CDR3, as DNA: TGTGCCAGCAGACGGACAGGGAGTTTTAGCTCCTACAATGAGCAGTTCTTC.

This chain links TRBV5-1 with TRBJ2-7; D assignment may be TRBD1 or TRBD2 (5 bases each). Germline-derived CDR1 and CDR2 are SGHRS and YFSETQ. This CDR3 is built from 14 residues. V was trimmed by 0 bases and J by 5 bases, leaving 12 bases between them. The CDR3 here is CASSLALGVHEQYF. In DNA form, the CDR3 reads TGCGCCAGCAGCTTGGCCCTGGGGGTCCACGAGCAGTACTTC. Variable domain in full (rest from reference TRBV5-1 and TRBJ2-7): KAGVTQTPRYLIKTRGQQVTLSCSPISGHRSVSWYQQTPGQGLQFLFEYFSETQRNKGNFPGRFSGRQFSNSRSEMNVSTLELGDSALYLCASSLALGVHEQYFGPGTRLTVT.

This sequence joins TRBV7-2 and TRBJ2-7, with D possibly TRBD1 on 6 matching bases. Per the germline V gene, CDR1 is SGHTA and CDR2 is FQGNSA. V was clipped by 3 bases and J by 2 bases, with 8 bases between them. CDR3 length: 13 amino acids. In DNA, the CDR3 is TGTGCCAGCAGCTTGGACAGCCCCTACGAGCAGTACTTC. Protein: CASSLDSPYEQYF.

J is TRBJ1-6 and V is TRBV6-2 or TRBV6-3, with 9 bases that match TRBD1. The V segment lost 2 bases and the J segment 10 bases; nucleotides outside the gene matches: 3. Germline V CDR1 and CDR2: MNHEY, SVGEGT. The CDR3 length is 14 residues. DNA of the CDR3: TGTGCCAGCAGTTACGGACAGGGGTCCTCACCCCTCCACTTT. Its protein is CASSYGQGSSPLHF.

This clonotype was observed a handful of times. The chain employs TRBV29-1 and TRBJ1-2; D remains unclear. Trimming cost V 5 bases and J 2 bases, with 15 bases left between them. Germline assignment: CDR1 SQVTM and CDR2 ANQGSEA. The CDR3 is 14 amino acids. The CDR3 bases are TGCAGCGTTTCGGACTCCGGTCCCAACTATGGCTACACCTTC. Translating it yields CSVSDSGPNYGYTF.

This clonotype occurred a few times. The genes are TRBV6-5 and TRBJ2-2; 10 bases fit TRBD2. Germline CDR1 is MNHEY and CDR2 is SVGAGI. Germline trimming cut 4 bases from V and 4 bases from J; bases unmatched to any gene: 9. The CDR3 covers 17 residues. The CDR3 spells CASSSQVLAGVTGELFF. CDR3 bases: TGTGCCAGCAGTTCCCAAGTCCTAGCGGGAGTCACCGGGGAGCTGTTTTTT.

The gene calls are TRBV5-1 and TRBJ2-1, with TRBD2 identical over 9 bases. The CDR3 covers 16 residues. Germline loops: CDR1 SGHRS, CDR2 YFSETQ. V shed 0 bases, J shed 6 bases, and the junction held 7 bases outside the gene matches. CDR3 coding DNA: TGCGCCAGCAGCTTGGCGGCGGGAGGGCAGGTCAATGAGCAGTTCTTC. This gives the protein CASSLAAGGQVNEQFF.

The chain links TRBV7-9 to TRBJ1-3, with unresolved D. CDR3 length: 14 residues. Germline V lookup: CDR1 SEHNR, CDR2 FQNEAQ (reference sequence). Trimming took off 7 bases at V and 0 bases at J, with 10 bases between the two ends. Written as DNA, the CDR3 is TGTGCCAGCAAGGCCGACACCTCTGGAAACACCATATATTTT. Protein: CASKADTSGNTIYF.

This clonotype was seen a few times. The rearrangement links TRBV5-1 to TRBJ1-2; D is possibly TRBD1 (5 bases). The CDR3 runs 14 residues. Germline CDR1 is SGHRS and CDR2 is YFSETQ. V lost 3 bases, J lost 14 bases, and 23 bases lay in between. CDR3 sequence: CASSSLPGTEWRTF. CDR3 coding DNA: TGCGCCAGCAGCTCGTTACCCGGGACGGAATGGCGAACCTTC.

In its sample, this clonotype was seen a few times. CDR3 protein: CASSPWDVAYEQYF. CDR3 nucleotides: TGTGCCAGCAGCCCCTGGGACGTCGCCTACGAGCAGTACTTC. The J gene is TRBJ2-7, the V gene TRBV6-2 or TRBV6-3; D tentatively fits TRBD1 or TRBD2 (5 bases each). This CDR3 spans 14 amino acids. CDR1 and CDR2 from the germline V gene are MNHEY and SVGEGT. Trimming shortened V by 6 bases and J by 2 bases, and 14 bases separated the two germline ends.

The genes are TRBV7-6 and TRBJ2-2, with 8 bases fitting TRBD1. The V segment lost 8 bases and the J segment 0 bases; nucleotides outside the gene matches: 2. The germline gives CDR1 SGHVS, CDR2 FNYEAQ. The CDR3 has 14 residues. The CDR3: CASRQGPNTGELFF. The DNA for the CDR3 is TGTGCCAGCCGACAGGGGCCGAACACCGGGGAGCTGTTTTTT.

The gene calls are TRBV18 and TRBJ1-5; D gene uncertain. The CDR3 sequence is 17 residues long. Germline assignment: CDR1 KGHSH and CDR2 LQKENI. Between the trimmed V and J ends, which lost 3 bases and 0 bases, there was a span of 15 bases. CDR3 residues: CASSPMSRHYSNQPQHF. The CDR3 nucleotides are TGTGCCAGCTCACCGATGAGCAGGCATTATAGCAATCAGCCCCAGCATTTT. Variable domain in full (rest from reference TRBV18 and TRBJ1-5): NAGVMQNPRHLVRRRGQEARLRCSPMKGHSHVYWYRQLPEEGLKFMVYLQKENIIDESGMPKERFSAEFPKEGPSILRIQQVVRGDSAAYFCASSPMSRHYSNQPQHFGDGTRLSIL.

This clonotype was detected ten times or more. V usage is TRBV10-3 and J usage is TRBJ2-1; 8 bases match TRBD2. Germline CDR1 ENHRY, CDR2 SYGVKD. This CDR3 has 14 amino acids. Trimming removed 7 bases from V and 4 bases from J; junction bases left unmatched: 6. CDR3 sequence (DNA): TGTGCCATCAAAGCGAGCGGGAGTTACAATGAGCAGTTCTTC. Translation gives CAIKASGSYNEQFF.

This clonotype was counted between two and nine times. The chain recombines TRBV7-2 with TRBJ1-5; D may be TRBD1 (5 bases). Trimming cost V 5 bases and J 1 base, with 15 bases left between them. The germline V gene has CDR1 SGHTA and CDR2 FQGNSA. CDR3 length equals 16 residues. CDR3 in DNA: TGTGCCAGCAGCCCGAATTCCGGGGCGAGCAATCAGCCCCAGCATTTT. Translating it yields CASSPNSGASNQPQHF.

The V call is TRBV7-3, the J call TRBJ1-3; tentatively, D is TRBD1 (5 bases). The CDR3 loop spans 13 amino acids. Germline-derived CDR1 and CDR2 are SGHTA and FQGTGA. Between the trimmed V and J ends, which lost 5 bases and 3 bases, there was a span of 8 bases. CDR3 in DNA: TGTGCCAGCAGCAGGGGAGATGGAAACACCATATATTTT. This translates into CASSRGDGNTIYF.

This clonotype has ten or more counts. This chain links TRBV7-9 with TRBJ1-5, with D perhaps TRBD1 (6 bases). This CDR3 region has 12 residues. The germline V and J ends were trimmed by 4 bases and 5 bases, with 6 bases remaining between them. Germline CDR1 is SEHNR and CDR2 is FQNEAQ (reference sequence). The chain's CDR3 is CASSWGHQPQHF. CDR3 DNA: TGTGCCAGCAGCTGGGGGCATCAGCCCCAGCATTTT.